The clone carrying this T cell receptor beta chain counts as medium-sized by frequency. The source of the sample is a study of CXCR3-negative and CXCR3-positive naive CD8 T cells. 5' RACE that incorporated UMI labels was used to prepare the TRB cDNA libraries. TCRdb reprocessed the 5' RACE reads and stores each CDR3 protein as one record, lacking DNA. The sample table sets out tens of thousands of distinct CDR3 sequences. Germline V gene sequence: CDR1 SEHNR, CDR2 FQNEAQ (reference sequence). The CDR3 sequence is 13 residues long. The source of this sequence is a human donor in good health. Some clones in this sample may be carry-over from other donors' samples. The V and J genes are TRBV7-9 and TRBJ1-1. Material for sequencing was naive CXCR3- CD8+ T cells from blood. The subset is: CD45RO-CCR7+CD27+CD95- naive CD8+ T cells lacking CXCR3 (TNR3-). CDR3 region: CASSLALNTEAFF.